These T cell receptor beta chains were read from a single sample in a study of identical twins. TCRdb itself ran the 5' RACE reads through MiXCR, one entry per CDR3 protein. The data hold about 200,000 distinct CDR3 sequences, with 5.5% to 7.5% observed a single time. The same sample was also used in a study of T cells expressing NK-cell markers.

The sequencing input was CD8+ T cells sorted from blood. The receptor set was obtained from a woman under 30 in good health. Each CDR3 is given with its conserved first and last residue. The D gene is left open where the match is weak. Only some rows state a clone size, as once, few, many or a class for expanded clones.

>TRBV18|few|TRBJ2-7|TRBD2
CASSPPLAGSYEQYF
TGTGCCAGCTCACCACCTCTAGCGGGCTCCTACGAGCAGTACTTC
>TRBV20-1|.|TRBJ2-7|TRBD1
CSARGLRQGQTPYEQYF
TGCAGTGCTAGAGGTCTACGACAGGGACAGACTCCCTACGAGCAGTACTTC
>TRBV12-3/TRBV12-4|many|TRBJ2-7|.
CASSFEGLAYEQYF
TGTGCCAGCAGTTTCGAAGGGCTTGCCTACGAGCAGTACTTC
>TRBV3-1|many|TRBJ1-1|.
CASSQGGSGDTEAFF
TGTGCCAGCAGCCAAGGGGGCAGCGGGGACACTGAAGCTTTCTTT
>TRBV3-1|few|TRBJ1-1|.
CASSPRVQTEAFF
TGTGCCAGCAGCCCCAGGGTTCAAACTGAAGCTTTCTTT
>TRBV14|few|TRBJ2-3|.
CASSQDEWDTQYF
TGTGCCAGCAGCCAAGATGAATGGGATACGCAGTATTTT
>TRBV9|few|TRBJ2-5|.
CASRGEMETQYF
TGTGCCAGCAGGGGAGAGATGGAGACCCAGTACTTC
>TRBV7-9|few|TRBJ2-3|.
CASSGKRGTDTQYF
TGTGCCAGCAGCGGAAAGCGAGGCACAGATACGCAGTATTTT
>TRBV6-2/TRBV6-3|.|TRBJ1-1|.
CASATPPLTIMNTEAFF
TGTGCCAGCGCCACGCCCCCGCTGACCATAATGAACACTGAAGCTTTCTTT
>TRBV6-5|many|TRBJ2-7|TRBD2
CASSYSTGGYEQYF
TGTGCCAGCAGTTACTCGACCGGGGGGTACGAGCAGTACTTC
>TRBV29-1|.|TRBJ2-2|.
CSVVLATGELFF
TGCAGCGTTGTGCTAGCAACCGGGGAGCTGTTTTTT
>TRBV29-1|.|TRBJ1-2|.
CSVESGRTPNYTF
TGCAGCGTTGAGTCGGGACGGACCCCGAACTACACCTTC
>TRBV5-1|many|TRBJ1-1|.
CASTFRTNTEAFF
TGCGCCAGCACCTTCCGGACTAACACTGAAGCTTTCTTT
>TRBV9|.|TRBJ1-1|TRBD1
CASSVVKGTANTEAFF
TGTGCCAGCAGCGTAGTAAAGGGGACAGCGAACACTGAAGCTTTCTTT
>TRBV7-9|.|TRBJ2-7|.
CASSPPYSPRYEQYF
TGTGCCAGCAGCCCGCCGTATAGCCCTCGCTACGAGCAGTACTTC
>TRBV5-1|many|TRBJ2-7|.
CASSLGSLEQYF
TGCGCCAGCAGCCTAGGGTCCCTCGAGCAGTACTTC
>TRBV11-1|.|TRBJ2-3|.
CASSSGGGGFIPWGTDTQYF
TGTGCCAGCAGCTCCGGAGGCGGCGGGTTCATCCCTTGGGGCACAGATACGCAGTATTTT
>TRBV2|few|TRBJ1-6|.
CASSRVELGNSPLHF
TGTGCCAGCAGCCGCGTGGAGTTGGGTAATTCACCCCTCCACTTT
>TRBV15|few|TRBJ1-5|.
CATSRDRVSNQPQHF
TGTGCCACCAGCAGAGACAGGGTGAGCAATCAGCCCCAGCATTTT
>TRBV20-1|.|TRBJ2-2|.
CSATHTGELFF
TGCAGTGCTACTCATACCGGGGAGCTGTTTTTT
>TRBV12-3/TRBV12-4|many|TRBJ2-7|.
CASSPSEPYEQYF
TGTGCCAGCAGTCCCTCGGAACCCTACGAGCAGTACTTC
>TRBV7-9|.|TRBJ1-1|.
CASSLTGAFF
TGTGCCAGCAGCTTAACAGGGGCTTTCTTT
>TRBV27|many|TRBJ1-2|.
CASSGGLYGYTF
TGTGCCAGCAGCGGGGGACTCTATGGCTACACCTTC
>TRBV5-1|many|TRBJ2-3|.
CASSLVAGSTDTQYF
TGCGCCAGCAGCTTGGTGGCGGGAAGCACAGATACGCAGTATTTT
>TRBV6-1|few|TRBJ2-2|TRBD1
CASRPSGTGGITGELFF
TGTGCCAGCAGACCCTCTGGGACAGGGGGAATCACCGGGGAGCTGTTTTTT
>TRBV20-1|.|TRBJ2-3|TRBD2
CCARGPTGGPVTDTQYF
TGCTGTGCTAGAGGCCCGACGGGGGGGCCGGTCACAGATACGCAGTATTTT
>TRBV3-1|few|TRBJ2-5|TRBD2
CASSSTSGQETQYF
TGTGCCAGCAGCTCTACTAGCGGACAAGAGACCCAGTACTTC
>TRBV29-1|many|TRBJ1-1|.
CSGVDTEAFF
TGCAGCGGGGTGGACACTGAAGCTTTCTTT
>TRBV4-1|.|TRBJ2-1|.
CASGGGTEQFF
TGCGCCAGCGGCGGTGGCACTGAGCAGTTCTTC
>TRBV10-1|few|TRBJ2-1|TRBD1
CASSQNRGQYEQFF
TGCGCCAGCAGTCAAAACAGGGGGCAATATGAGCAGTTCTTC
>TRBV7-9|.|TRBJ2-1|.
CASSSPGDEQFF
TGTGCCAGCAGCTCCCCAGGGGATGAGCAGTTCTTC
>TRBV29-1|.|TRBJ2-1|TRBD2
CSVVIAGGGDEQFF
TGCAGCGTTGTAATAGCGGGAGGGGGGGATGAGCAGTTCTTC
>TRBV7-3|many|TRBJ2-1|TRBD2
CASSPPGGGAVDEQFF
TGTGCCAGCAGCCCCCCTGGCGGGGGGGCCGTAGATGAGCAGTTCTTC
>TRBV4-3|.|TRBJ1-6|TRBD1
CASSQETGVVSPLHF
TGCGCCAGCAGCCAAGAGACAGGGGTTGTTTCACCCCTCCACTTT
>TRBV27|few|TRBJ2-2|.
CASSFKRVSGELFF
TGTGCCAGCAGTTTTAAAAGAGTGTCCGGGGAGCTGTTTTTT
>TRBV7-6|.|TRBJ2-5|TRBD1
CASSSRTGRQETQYF
TGTGCCAGCAGCTCCCGGACAGGAAGGCAAGAGACCCAGTACTTC
>TRBV7-9|few|TRBJ2-7|.
CASSSNRDHEQYF
TGTGCCAGCAGCTCAAACAGGGACCACGAGCAGTACTTC
>TRBV20-1|.|TRBJ2-4|.
CSARVPAGGIQYF
TGCAGTGCTAGAGTTCCGGCAGGAGGCATTCAGTACTTC
>TRBV7-9|few|TRBJ2-7|.
CASSLMGGEQYF
TGTGCCAGCAGCTTAATGGGGGGCGAGCAGTACTTC
>TRBV7-3|few|TRBJ2-1|TRBD2
CASSPVGGEISYNEQFF
TGTGCCAGCAGCCCGGTGGGGGGGGAGATCTCCTACAATGAGCAGTTCTTC
>TRBV27|few|TRBJ2-3|.
CASNIGAARGTQYF
TGTGCCAGCAATATCGGGGCGGCCCGGGGGACGCAGTATTTT
>TRBV27|.|TRBJ2-7|TRBD1
CANSWTGAYEQYF
TGTGCCAACAGTTGGACAGGAGCCTACGAGCAGTACTTC
>TRBV3-1|many|TRBJ1-4|TRBD1
CASSQEGQGYEKLFF
TGTGCCAGCAGCCAAGAGGGACAGGGATACGAAAAACTGTTTTTT
>TRBV6-1|few|TRBJ2-1|TRBD2
CASSDLRGGVYNEQFF
TGTGCCAGCAGTGACCTTCGCGGGGGAGTCTACAATGAGCAGTTCTTC